Listed here are 3 T cell receptor beta chains from one sample, sequenced in a study of beta chain features in type 1 diabetes listed by TCRdb under 2018. Findings and caveats that apply to the study as a whole: In all four CD4+ subsets, TCRB CDR3 length was moderately but significantly shorter in type 1 diabetes patients.

The library was produced with the immunoSEQ multiplex PCR assay. The entire isolated RNA was reverse transcribed using the High Capacity cDNA Reverse Transcription Kit, and thus expressed TCRB transcripts were sequenced. TCRdb mirrors the immuneACCESS table, restricted to in-frame sequences. Some clones are absent from its copies; in checked studies, under half trace to an unresolved V gene, and the reason for the others is unknown. Counted in this sample were 300,000 to 350,000 clones; roughly a tenth of them appeared once. The top ten clonotypes cover approximately 1% of the sample. Their cognate antigens are unknown. The sequenced sample was central memory CD4+ T cells from blood. These receptors came from a young man with type 1 diabetes.

This clone was observed a few times. The chain couples TRBV28 to TRBJ1-1; D remains unclear. The V gene's germline CDR1 is MDHEN and CDR2 SYDVKM. V dropped 4 bases and J dropped 1 base, with 10 bases sitting between them. The CDR3 is 14 residues long. The DNA for the CDR3 is TGTGCCAGCAGTTGGATGGTGGGGAACACTGAAGCTTTCTTT. This sequence encodes CASSWMVGNTEAFF.

The table lists this clone with a count of one. This chain connects TRBV27 to TRBJ2-5; 7 nucleotides line up with TRBD1. V lost 9 bases, J lost 2 bases, and 3 bases stayed unmatched. Germline V gives CDR1 MNHEY, CDR2 SMNVEV (reference sequence). This CDR3 contains 12 residues. The CDR3 DNA reads TGTGCCAGAGTGGACAGGCAAGAGACCCAGTACTTC. This translates into CARVDRQETQYF.

Only a few counts were recorded for this clone. The genes are TRBV7-2 and TRBJ2-5, with D possibly matching TRBD1 (5 bases). The CDR3 is 13 residues long. Trimming took off 8 bases at V and 5 bases at J, with 15 bases between the two ends. The germline gives CDR1 SGHTA, CDR2 FQGNSA. The CDR3 here is CASASQGRETQYF. The CDR3 region has the DNA TGTGCCAGCGCCAGTCAGGGTCGCGAGACCCAGTACTTC.